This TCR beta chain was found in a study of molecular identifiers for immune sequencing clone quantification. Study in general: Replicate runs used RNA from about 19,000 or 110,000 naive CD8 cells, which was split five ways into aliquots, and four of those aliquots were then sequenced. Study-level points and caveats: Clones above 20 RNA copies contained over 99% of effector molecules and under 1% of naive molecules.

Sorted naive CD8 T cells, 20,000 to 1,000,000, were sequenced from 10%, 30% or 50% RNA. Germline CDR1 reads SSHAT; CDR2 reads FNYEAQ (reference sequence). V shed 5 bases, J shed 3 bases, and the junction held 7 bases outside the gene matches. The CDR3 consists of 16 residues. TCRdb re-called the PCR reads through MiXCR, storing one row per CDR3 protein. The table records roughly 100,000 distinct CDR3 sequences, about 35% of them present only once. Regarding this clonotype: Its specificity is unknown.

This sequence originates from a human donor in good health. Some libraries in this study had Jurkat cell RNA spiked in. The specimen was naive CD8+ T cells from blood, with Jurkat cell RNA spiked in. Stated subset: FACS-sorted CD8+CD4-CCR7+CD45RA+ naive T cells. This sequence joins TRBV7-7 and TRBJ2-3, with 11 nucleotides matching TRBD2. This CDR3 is CASSQRLAGMTDTQYF. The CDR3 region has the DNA TGTGCCAGCAGCCAGAGACTAGCGGGAATGACAGATACGCAGTATTTT.